The subject of this entry is one TCR beta chain. Its antigen remains undetermined. The sample holds no much larger clone one base away, and base qualities are not on file. The data are from a study of response to subunit inactivated influenza vaccine (dated by TCRdb to the late 2010s). With regard to the full study: Deep quantitative T cell receptor repertoire profiling was used in the study to track responses to a trivalent subunit inactivated influenza vaccine. General findings and caveats noted by the study authors: The authors suggested that each seasonal influenza vaccination may recruit only a limited number of new T cells.

V was cut back by 1 base and J by 4 bases, leaving a gap of 14 bases between them. There are 15 amino acids in the CDR3, from cysteine to phenylalanine inclusive. The kept DNA is CDR3 alone, 45 bases in frame from the first base. According to the study, the label for this sample's time point signals: 45 days after influenza vaccine administration. The library was made by RT-PCR. Sequencing used an Illumina HiSeq 2500. The raw public reads went through TCRdb reprocessing: fastp at Q25, MiXCR clone calling, in-frame beta chains kept. Entries that share a CDR3 protein sequence are merged under the most common genes and DNA. The sample records 160,000 or so distinct CDR3 sequences, approximately 11% of which are singletons. The ten largest clones represent 9.5% to 15% of the sample.

The chain is encoded by TRBV12-3 or TRBV12-4 joined to TRBJ2-7; matching of 6 bases hints at TRBD1 as the D gene. The receptor was derived from a man over 45 who received an inactivated influenza vaccine. Donor details come from another sample of the same person, matched by shared clones. Sequences were derived from non-naive T cells sorted from PBMCs, sampled 35 to 45 days after vaccination. The cell subset or site label of this sample denotes: memory T cell fraction. The CDR3 region: CASSLDTGLQYEQYF. Here is the DNA: TGTGCCAGCAGTTTAGATACAGGGCTTCAGTACGAGCAGTACTTC.